This TCR beta chain appears in the sequencing data of a study of blood T cell repertoires in COVID-19. The overall study: Whether acute or convalescent, the COVID-19 samples came from the United States, Italy and Spain. PBMCs, B-cell-depleted T cells, or T cells were the source of the cDNA or gDNA that made up the material.

From germline, CDR1 is WNHNN and CDR2 SYGVQD (reference sequence). The junction had 8 bases not matched to a gene; V was cut back by 10 bases and J by 4 bases. This CDR3 spans 14 amino acids. Assay: immunoSEQ multiplex PCR; the TCRdb copy retains only in-frame clones and omits some. The profile shows more than 40,000 clones, about 85% of them singletons. The chain recombines TRBV10-1 with TRBJ2-1, with 9 positions matching TRBD2. Sequenced input: peripheral blood. The sequence derives from a man between 60 and 75 years old with acute or convalescent COVID-19. CDR3 region: CAMSPSGDYNEQFF. In DNA, the CDR3 is TGCGCCATGAGTCCTAGCGGGGATTACAATGAGCAGTTCTTC.